Listed below are T cell receptor beta chains from one sample, sequenced in a study of cytomegalovirus exposure and HLA in healthy donors. Only in-frame clones appear in the TCRdb table, and some are missing; sequencing was by immunoSEQ multiplex PCR. The sample yields around 98,000 clones, 87% seen once. Sequencing used PBMCs. These receptors were collected from a woman aged 25 to 39 in good health and CMV-seronegative. CDR3s include the opening cysteine and the closing phenylalanine or tryptophan. The D gene is left open where the match is weak. A clone size is listed for some rows: how often the clone was seen (once, few, many), or a class if it is expanded.

>.|TRBJ2-1|TRBV19|TRBD2
CASSTLAGGPNEQFF
TGTGCCAGTAGTACCTTAGCGGGAGGGCCTAATGAGCAGTTCTTC
>.|TRBJ2-7|TRBV5-1|TRBD2
CASGFSGRAYEQYF
TGCGCCAGCGGGTTCTCAGGGAGGGCCTACGAGCAGTACTTC
>.|TRBJ2-2|TRBV7-3|TRBD1
CASSPQGANTGELFF
TGTGCCAGCAGCCCACAGGGGGCGAACACCGGGGAGCTGTTTTTT
>.|TRBJ1-3|TRBV11-2|.
CASSAKGSGLGNTIYF
TGTGCCAGCAGCGCAAAGGGGTCAGGGCTCGGAAACACCATATATTTT
>.|TRBJ2-3|TRBV7-9|TRBD2
CASSLPLLADTQYF
TGTGCCAGCAGCTTACCCTTACTAGCGGATACGCAGTATTTT
>.|TRBJ2-1|TRBV19|.
CASSIDSRISSYNEQFF
TGTGCCAGTAGTATAGATTCTAGGATTAGCTCCTACAATGAGCAGTTCTTC
>.|TRBJ2-7|TRBV6-5|.
CASSSFGGYEQYF
TGTGCCAGCAGTTCGTTTGGAGGCTACGAGCAGTACTTC
>few|TRBJ2-7|TRBV4-3|TRBD2
CASSSSPSGRYEQYF
TGCGCCAGCAGCTCGTCTCCTAGCGGGAGGTACGAGCAGTACTTC
>.|TRBJ2-1|TRBV4-3|TRBD2
CASSQDTGRATSYNEQFF
TGCGCCAGCAGCCAAGATACGGGGAGGGCCACGTCCTACAATGAGCAGTTCTTC
>.|TRBJ2-2|TRBV11-3|TRBD2
CASSLVLAGNTGELFF
TGTGCCAGCAGCTTGGTGCTAGCGGGGAACACCGGGGAGCTGTTTTTT
>.|TRBJ2-7|TRBV11-3|.
CASSLDHGFAGEQYF
TGTGCCAGCAGCTTAGATCACGGTTTCGCGGGGGAGCAGTACTTC
>.|TRBJ2-3|TRBV6-6|.
CASSPRVTDTQYF
TGTGCCAGCAGTCCGCGGGTTACAGATACGCAGTATTTT
>.|TRBJ2-7|TRBV28|.
CASRGDGGAVYEQYF
TGTGCCAGCAGGGGCGACGGGGGAGCTGTCTACGAGCAGTACTTC
>.|TRBJ2-7|TRBV29-1|TRBD1
CSVELGQHEQYF
TGCAGCGTTGAATTGGGACAGCACGAGCAGTACTTC
>.|TRBJ1-1|TRBV10-3|TRBD1
CATGQGADTEAFF
TGTGCCACCGGACAGGGGGCGGACACTGAAGCTTTCTTT
>.|TRBJ1-1|TRBV7-2|.
CASSPIQNTEAFF
TGTGCCAGCAGCCCCATCCAGAACACTGAAGCTTTCTTT
>.|TRBJ1-4|TRBV19|TRBD1
CASSSLALGTGESKLFF
TGTGCCAGTAGTTCTCTTGCTCTCGGGACAGGGGAGTCGAAACTGTTTTTT